This T cell receptor (beta chain) originates from a study of cytomegalovirus exposure and HLA in healthy donors. Of note for this clone: Its specificity is not known.

This CDR3 comprises 17 residues. The V segment lost 0 bases and the J segment 2 bases; nucleotides outside the gene matches: 5. In germline, CDR1 is SGDLS, CDR2 YYNGEE. This PCR relied on a set of 60 Vbeta primers and 13 Jbeta primers. Generated by immunoSEQ multiplex PCR, the TCRdb table keeps only in-frame clones and is missing some. The sample lists 100,000 to 150,000 clones, roughly 18% occurring once. Study results and limitations: A later analysis by the authors found several of the most significant clusters apparently linked to common viral pathogens.

This receptor was taken from a female donor in good health and CMV-seropositive. The rearrangement joins TRBV9 to TRBJ2-5; TRBD2 agrees at 12 bases. The source material was PBMCs. The CDR3 loop is CASSVGQLAGGQETQYF. The CDR3 bases are TGTGCCAGCAGCGTAGGGCAACTAGCGGGGGGTCAAGAGACCCAGTACTTC.